This T cell receptor (beta chain) was sequenced in a study of blood T cell repertoires in COVID-19. As handled by the study authors: Estimation of nucleated cell counts relied on the amplification of reference gene primers. Profiled with immunoSEQ multiplex PCR; TCRdb holds only in-frame clones, not every one. V, J and clone size are those of that table, while D and trimming were read from the DNA. The sample has about 250,000 clones; around 80% are singletons. V shed 2 bases, J shed 0 bases, and the junction held 15 bases outside the gene matches. The CDR3 spans 20 residues. The rearrangement joins TRBV7-1 to TRBJ1-5; 8 nucleotides line up with TRBD1. TRBV7-1 is annotated as an ORF whose role is uncertain. The sample taken for sequencing was peripheral blood. This TCR was recovered from a human donor in a cohort sampled during active COVID-19. DNA for the CDR3: TGTGCCAGCAGCTCAAGATTTACAGGGGGGTATCAATATAGCAATCAGCCCCAGCATTTT. It specifies CASSSRFTGGYQYSNQPQHF.